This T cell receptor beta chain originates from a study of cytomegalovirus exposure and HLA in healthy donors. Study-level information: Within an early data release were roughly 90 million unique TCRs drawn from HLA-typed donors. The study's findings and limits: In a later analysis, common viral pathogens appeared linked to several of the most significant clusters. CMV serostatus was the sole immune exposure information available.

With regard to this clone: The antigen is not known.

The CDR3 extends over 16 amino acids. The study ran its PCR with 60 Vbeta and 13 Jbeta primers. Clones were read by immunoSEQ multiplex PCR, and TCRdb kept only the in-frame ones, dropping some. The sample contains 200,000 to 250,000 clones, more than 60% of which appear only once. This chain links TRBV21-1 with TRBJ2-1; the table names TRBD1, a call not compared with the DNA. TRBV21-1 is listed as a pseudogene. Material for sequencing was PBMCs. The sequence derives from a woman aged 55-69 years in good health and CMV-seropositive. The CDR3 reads CASSTQSCSSYNEQFF. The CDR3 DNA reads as TGTGCCAGCAGCACCCAATCCTGCAGCTCCTACAATGAGCAGTTCTTC.